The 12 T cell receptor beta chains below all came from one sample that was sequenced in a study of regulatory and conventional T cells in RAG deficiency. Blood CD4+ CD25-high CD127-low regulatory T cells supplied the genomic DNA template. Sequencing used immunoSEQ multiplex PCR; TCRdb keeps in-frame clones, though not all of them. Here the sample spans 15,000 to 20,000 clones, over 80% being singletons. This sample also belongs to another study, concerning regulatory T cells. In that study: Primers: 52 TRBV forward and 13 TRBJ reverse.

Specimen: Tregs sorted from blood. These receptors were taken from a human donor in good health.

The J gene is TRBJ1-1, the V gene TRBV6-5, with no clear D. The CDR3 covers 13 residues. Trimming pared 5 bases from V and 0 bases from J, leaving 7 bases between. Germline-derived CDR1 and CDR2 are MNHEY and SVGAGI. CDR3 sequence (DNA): TGTGCCAGCAGTCTTTACATGAACACTGAAGCTTTCTTT. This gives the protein CASSLYMNTEAFF.

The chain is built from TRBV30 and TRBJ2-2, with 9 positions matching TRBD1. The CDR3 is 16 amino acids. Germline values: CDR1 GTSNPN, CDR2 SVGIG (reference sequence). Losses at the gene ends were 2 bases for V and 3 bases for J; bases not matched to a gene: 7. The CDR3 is CAWSRGGDRDTGELFF. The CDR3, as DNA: TGTGCCTGGAGTAGGGGGGGGGACAGGGACACCGGGGAGCTGTTTTTT.

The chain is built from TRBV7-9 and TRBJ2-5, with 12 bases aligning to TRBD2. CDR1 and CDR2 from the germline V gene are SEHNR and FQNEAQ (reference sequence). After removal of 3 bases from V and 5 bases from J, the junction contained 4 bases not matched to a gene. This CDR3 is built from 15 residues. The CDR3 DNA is TGTGCCAGCAGCTTGAGGACTAGCGGGGCGGAGACCCAGTACTTC. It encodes CASSLRTSGAETQYF. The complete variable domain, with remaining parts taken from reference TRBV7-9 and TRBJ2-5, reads DTGVSQNPRHKITKRGQNVTFRCDPISEHNRLYWYRQTLGQGPEFLTYFQNEAQLEKSRLLSDRFSAERPKGSFSTLEIQRTEQGDSAMYLCASSLRTSGAETQYFGPGTRLLVL.

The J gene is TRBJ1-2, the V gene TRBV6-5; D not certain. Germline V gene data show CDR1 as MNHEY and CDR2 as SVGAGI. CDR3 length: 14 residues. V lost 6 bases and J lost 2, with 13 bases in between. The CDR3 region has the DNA TGTGCCAGCAGGTCGACATCTAGAAACTATGGCTACACCTTC. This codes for CASRSTSRNYGYTF.

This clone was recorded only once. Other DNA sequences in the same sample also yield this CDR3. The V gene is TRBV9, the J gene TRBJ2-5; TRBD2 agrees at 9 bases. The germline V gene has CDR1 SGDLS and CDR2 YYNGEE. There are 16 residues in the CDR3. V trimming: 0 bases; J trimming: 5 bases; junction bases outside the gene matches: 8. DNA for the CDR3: TGTGCCAGCAGCGTAGACGGGACTAGCCTTCGTGAGACCCAGTACTTC. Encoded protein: CASSVDGTSLRETQYF.

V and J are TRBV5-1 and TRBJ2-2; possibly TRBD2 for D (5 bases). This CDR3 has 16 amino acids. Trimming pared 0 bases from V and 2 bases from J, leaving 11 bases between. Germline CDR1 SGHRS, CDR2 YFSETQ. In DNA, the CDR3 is TGCGCCAGCAGCTTGGTTGGGAGTCCAAACACCGGGGAGCTGTTTTTT. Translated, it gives CASSLVGSPNTGELFF.

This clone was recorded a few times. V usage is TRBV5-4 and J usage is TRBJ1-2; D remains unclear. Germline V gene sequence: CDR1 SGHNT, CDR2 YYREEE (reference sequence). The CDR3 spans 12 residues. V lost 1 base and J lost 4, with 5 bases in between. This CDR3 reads CASSLSGYGYTF. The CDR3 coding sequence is TGTGCCAGCAGCTTGTCCGGCTATGGCTACACCTTC.

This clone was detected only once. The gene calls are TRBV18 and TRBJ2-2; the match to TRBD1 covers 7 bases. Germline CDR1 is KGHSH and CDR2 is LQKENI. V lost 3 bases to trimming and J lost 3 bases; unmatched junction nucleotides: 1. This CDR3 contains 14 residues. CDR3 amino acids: CASSPQGDTGELFF. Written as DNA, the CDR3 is TGTGCCAGCTCACCCCAGGGGGACACCGGGGAGCTGTTTTTT. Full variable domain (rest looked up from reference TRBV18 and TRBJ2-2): NAGVMQNPRHLVRRRGQEARLRCSPMKGHSHVYWYRQLPEEGLKFMVYLQKENIIDESGMPKERFSAEFPKEGPSILRIQQVVRGDSAAYFCASSPQGDTGELFFGEGSRLTVL.

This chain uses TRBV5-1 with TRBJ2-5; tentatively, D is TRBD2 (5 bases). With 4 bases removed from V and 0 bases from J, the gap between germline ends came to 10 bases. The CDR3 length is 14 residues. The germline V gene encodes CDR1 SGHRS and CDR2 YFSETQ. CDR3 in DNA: TGCGCCAGCAGCGCGGGCGTGTACCAAGAGACCCAGTACTTC. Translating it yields CASSAGVYQETQYF.

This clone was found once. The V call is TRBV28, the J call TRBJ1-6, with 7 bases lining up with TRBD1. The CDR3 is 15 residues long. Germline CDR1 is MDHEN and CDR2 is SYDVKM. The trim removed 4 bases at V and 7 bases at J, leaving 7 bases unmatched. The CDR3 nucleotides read TGTGCCAGCAGTTCAGCCGGGACAGCCAATTCACCCCTCCACTTT. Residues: CASSSAGTANSPLHF.

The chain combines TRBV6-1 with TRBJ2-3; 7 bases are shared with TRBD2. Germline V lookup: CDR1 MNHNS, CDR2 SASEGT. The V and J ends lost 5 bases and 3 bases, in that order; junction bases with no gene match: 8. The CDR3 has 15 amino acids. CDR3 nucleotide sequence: TGTGCCAGCAGTAGACTAGCACCTTCGACAGATACGCAGTATTTT. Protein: CASSRLAPSTDTQYF.

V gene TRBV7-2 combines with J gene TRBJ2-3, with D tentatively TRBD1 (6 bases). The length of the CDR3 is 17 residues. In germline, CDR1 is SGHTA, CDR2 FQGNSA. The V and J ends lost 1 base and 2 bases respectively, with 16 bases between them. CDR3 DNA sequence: TGTGCCAGCAGCTTAGTGGTGCTTAGGGGGTACACAGATACGCAGTATTTT. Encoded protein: CASSLVVLRGYTDTQYF.